This entry features one TCR beta chain sequence. The data stem from a study of patients and donors after allogeneic stem cell transplantation. MiXCR, run by TCRdb on the RT-PCR reads, gives a single entry per CDR3 protein. This table holds 150,000 to 250,000 distinct CDR3 sequences, around 41% found once. The CDR3 covers 16 residues. The V gene lost 6 bases and the J gene lost 4 bases, with 21 bases spanning the gap. The clonotype comes from a human donor who was either an allogeneic HSCT recipient or a stem cell or donor lymphocyte infusion donor (not recorded which). It is not recorded whose cells these are; they may come from a transplant donor. The material sequenced was blood, either unsorted or a sorted T cell fraction (not recorded which). V and J are TRBV12-3 or TRBV12-4 and TRBJ1-1; possibly TRBD1 for D (6 bases). DNA of the CDR3: TGTGCCAGCAGCCCTCCCACAGGGAAGATCGGCACTGAAGCTTTCTTT. This codes for CASSPPTGKIGTEAFF.